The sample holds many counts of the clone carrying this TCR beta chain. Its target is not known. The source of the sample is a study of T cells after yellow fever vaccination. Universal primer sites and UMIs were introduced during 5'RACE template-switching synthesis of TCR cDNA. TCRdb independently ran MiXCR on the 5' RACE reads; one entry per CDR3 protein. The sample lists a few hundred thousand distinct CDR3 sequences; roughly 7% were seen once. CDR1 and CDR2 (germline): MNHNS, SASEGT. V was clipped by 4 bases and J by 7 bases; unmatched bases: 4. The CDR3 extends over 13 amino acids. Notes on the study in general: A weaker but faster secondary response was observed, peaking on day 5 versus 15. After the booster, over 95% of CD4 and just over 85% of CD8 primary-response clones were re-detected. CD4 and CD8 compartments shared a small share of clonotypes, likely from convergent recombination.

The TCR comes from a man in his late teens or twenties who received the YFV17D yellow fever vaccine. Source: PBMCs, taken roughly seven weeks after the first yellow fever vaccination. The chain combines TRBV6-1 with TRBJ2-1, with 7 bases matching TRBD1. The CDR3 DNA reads TGTGCCAGCAGTGCGGGACAGAGGAATGAGCAGTTCTTC. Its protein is CASSAGQRNEQFF.